Relative to its sample, the clone carrying this T cell receptor beta chain is medium-sized. What it binds is not known. The data originate from a study of metastatic and nonmetastatic thyroid tumors. Study at large: Across blood and tumor or nodule tissue, repertoires from malignant and benign thyroid patients were compared with one another. General study results and limits: In blood and tumor, TCR beta diversity was reportedly significantly higher in malignant thyroid tumors than in benign nodules.

The authors' processing: The study's classifier, a distant-metastasis tool for papillary thyroid cancer, was built using CDR3 differences across clinicopathological groups. TCRdb reprocessed the PCR reads using MiXCR. The V and J calls were not made by the authors but by TCRdb's processing. The profile shows over 12,000 clones, roughly 25% of them singletons. Thyroid surgery was performed in patients who had received no treatment beforehand. The CDR3 covers 13 residues. V was cut by 6 bases and J by 2 bases, with 11 bases left in between. The germline V gene encodes CDR1 MNHEY and CDR2 SMNVEV (reference sequence).

The clonotype comes from a female donor with papillary thyroid cancer or a benign thyroid nodule (not recorded which). Some clones in this sample may be carry-over from other donors' samples. Input material: tumor tissue. The genes are TRBV27 and TRBJ2-7; a weak D match, TRBD1 (5 bases). The CDR3 nucleotides read TGTGCCAGCAGGACAGCAACCCCCTACGAGCAGTACTTC. Protein product: CASRTATPYEQYF.